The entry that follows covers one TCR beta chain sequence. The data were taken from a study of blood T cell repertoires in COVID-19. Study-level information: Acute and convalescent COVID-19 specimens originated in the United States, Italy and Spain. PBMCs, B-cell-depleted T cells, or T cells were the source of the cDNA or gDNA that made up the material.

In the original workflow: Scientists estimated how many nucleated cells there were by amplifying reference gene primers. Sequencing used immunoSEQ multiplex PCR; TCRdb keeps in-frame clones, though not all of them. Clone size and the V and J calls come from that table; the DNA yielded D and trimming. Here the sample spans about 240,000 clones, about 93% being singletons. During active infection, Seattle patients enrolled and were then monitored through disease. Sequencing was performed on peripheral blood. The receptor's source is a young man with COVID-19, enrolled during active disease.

CDR3 DNA sequence: TGTGCTAGTGGTTTGTGGCAGGGATTGAAAAATTCACCCCTCCACTTT. This encodes CASGLWQGLKNSPLHF. The chain combines TRBV12-5 with TRBJ1-6; possible D gene TRBD1, 5 bases. This CDR3 region has 16 residues. The V gene lost 2 bases and the J gene lost 7 bases, with 15 bases spanning the gap. Germline-derived CDR1 and CDR2 are LGHNT and FRNRAP.